What follows is one TCR beta chain and its context. Its antigen is not identified. The data derive from a study of regulatory dendritic cells for organ transplantation. Findings of the study overall: Memory CD8+ clonal expansion seemed more limited with regulatory than mature dendritic cells. Memory T cells were less diverse than naive, with memory CD8+ most oligoclonal. Considerable individual heterogeneity was seen in alloreactive memory CD8+ T cells.

The CDR3 loop spans 11 amino acids. Trimming took off 7 bases at V and 0 bases at J, with 1 base between the two ends. CDR1 MGHDK and CDR2 SYGVNS come from the germline V gene. CFSE-labeled sorted T cells met regulatory or mature dendritic cells for about five days. The protocol was immunoSEQ multiplex PCR, while the TCRdb copy is restricted to in-frame clones and leaves out a portion. The profile shows 10,000 to 11,000 clones, approximately 80% of them singletons. The sequencing input was memory CD4+ T cells from blood cultured with dendritic cells. Subset specified: CD45RO+ memory T cells. The chain has TRBV25-1 and TRBJ1-3; D remains unclear. The receptor was isolated from a human donor in good health. The CDR3 here is CASNSGNTIYF. CDR3 DNA sequence: TGTGCCAGCAACTCTGGAAACACCATATATTTT.